Listed here is a single TCR beta chain. These data come from a study of blood T cells in healthy people across ages. PCR was performed a second time for about 7 to 12 cycles using a sample-barcoded 5' primer and a J-beta primer mix. TCRdb reanalysed the 5' RACE reads using MiXCR and keeps one entry per CDR3 protein. Of 700,000 to 900,000 distinct CDR3 sequences in the sample, about 53% were seen once. The sequencing sample was made of blood. This TCR came from an elderly man in good health.

CDR3: CASSQEVTGGGTDTQYF. The CDR3 nucleotides read TGTGCCAGCAGCCAAGAGGTTACAGGGGGAGGCACAGATACGCAGTATTTT. The V and J genes are TRBV4-2 and TRBJ2-3; TRBD1 agrees at 8 bases. Trimming took 0 bases from V and 1 from J; bases not matched to a gene: 6. This CDR3 comprises 17 residues. Germline CDR1 reads LGHNA; CDR2 reads YNFKEQ.